These 16 T cell receptor beta chains originate from one sample sequenced in a study of spatial heterogeneity in lung cancer. Whole-study findings and limits: For expanded intratumoral alpha and beta TCRs, counts tracked tumor mutation counts.

TCRdb re-derived calls from the 5' RACE reads in MiXCR, one entry per CDR3 protein. The table lists 100,000 or so distinct CDR3 sequences, nearly 4.5% of them singletons. The time point denotes: sample taken at primary tumor resection. The antigens for these receptors are not known. The sequencing used lung tumor tissue, collected at surgery. These receptors came from a male donor with early-stage non-small cell lung cancer.

As for this clonotype: This could be a read error, since a much larger clone is one nucleotide away. This sequence joins TRBV12-3 or TRBV12-4 and TRBJ2-3; D is undetermined. The CDR3 spans 12 residues. The CDR3 here is CASRGDTVTQYF. In DNA form, the CDR3 reads TGTGCCAGCAGGGGCGACACAGTTACGCAGTATTTT.

At least ten counts were recorded for this clonotype. The CDR3: CASSWGQYNSPLHF. In DNA, the CDR3 is TGTGCCAGCAGCTGGGGACAGTATAATTCACCCCTCCACTTT. The chain is built from TRBV7-8 and TRBJ1-6; 7 bases are a match to TRBD1. Per the germline V gene, CDR1 is SGHVS and CDR2 is FQNEAQ. The V segment lost 4 bases and the J segment 4 bases; nucleotides outside the gene matches: 1. The CDR3 is made up of 14 amino acids.

In its sample, this clonotype was seen many times. V usage is TRBV7-2 and J usage is TRBJ2-3, with D uncertain. The CDR3 has 13 amino acids. With 1 base removed from V and 4 bases from J, the gap between germline ends came to 6 bases. CDR1 and CDR2 (germline): SGHTA, FQGNSA. The CDR3 here is CASSLVGSDTQYF. The CDR3 region has the DNA TGTGCCAGCAGCTTAGTGGGTTCAGATACGCAGTATTTT.

This clonotype was seen repeatedly, ten times or more. The chain joins TRBV7-9 to TRBJ2-1; possibly TRBD1 for D (6 bases). Germline lookup yields CDR1 SEHNR and CDR2 FQNEAQ (reference sequence). CDR3 length: 14 residues. V was trimmed by 8 bases and J by 1 base, leaving 12 bases between them. CDR3 sequence: CASERGGSYNEQFF. The CDR3, as DNA: TGTGCCAGCGAGCGAGGGGGTTCCTACAATGAGCAGTTCTTC.

The chain links TRBV16 to TRBJ1-1; D possibly corresponds to TRBD1 (5 bases). CDR3 length equals 14 residues. Trimming pared 8 bases from V and 4 bases from J, leaving 17 bases between. The germline V gene has CDR1 KGHSY and CDR2 FQNENV. The CDR3 bases are TGTGCCAGCGCCTGGGGGGGTCGGATCACTGAAGCTTTCTTT. Encoded protein: CASAWGGRITEAFF.

This clonotype appeared many times. This chain joins TRBV20-1 and TRBJ1-2, with D unresolved. With 3 bases removed from V and 2 bases from J, the gap between germline ends came to 10 bases. The CDR3 is made up of 13 amino acids. Germline V lookup: CDR1 DFQATT, CDR2 SNEGSKA (reference sequence). The CDR3 coding sequence is TGCAGTGCTAGTGTCGGGAGCAACTATGGCTACACCTTC. Its protein is CSASVGSNYGYTF.

As for this clonotype: This clone may be a read error of a much larger clone one base away. No conserved phenylalanine or tryptophan ends this CDR3, so it is likely a read error. The chain uses TRBV5-6 and TRBJ2-1; D tentatively reads TRBD1 or TRBD2 (5 bases each). CDR1 and CDR2 (germline): SGHDT, YYEEEE. V was shortened by 5 bases and J by 5 bases, with 11 bases between the two germline ends. The CDR3 length is 13 residues. The DNA for the CDR3 is TGTGCCAGCAGGGCCGGGACCCACAATGAGCAGTTCTTG. Its translation: CASRAGTHNEQFL.

There are many counts of this clonotype. The V and J genes are TRBV6-5 and TRBJ1-1; 10 nucleotides line up with TRBD1. Germline V gene lookup returns CDR1 MNHEY and CDR2 SVGAGI. V lost 6 bases to trimming and J lost 4 bases; unmatched junction nucleotides: 14. CDR3 length: 17 residues. CDR3 DNA sequence: TGTGCCAGCAGCCCATCTACCGGGACAGGGGAAGGCACTGAAGCTTTCTTT. Its protein is CASSPSTGTGEGTEAFF.

Many counts were recorded for this clonotype. This chain links TRBV7-9 with TRBJ1-4; D remains unclear. In germline, CDR1 is SEHNR, CDR2 FQNEAQ (reference sequence). The V end lost 1 base, the J end lost 7 bases, and 13 bases lay between the germline ends. The CDR3 length is 15 residues. The CDR3 protein is CASSLGGDWGEKLFF. CDR3 DNA: TGTGCCAGCAGCTTAGGCGGCGATTGGGGTGAAAAACTGTTTTTT. The full variable domain, completed using reference TRBV7-9 and TRBJ1-4, is DTGVSQNPRHKITKRGQNVTFRCDPISEHNRLYWYRQTLGQGPEFLTYFQNEAQLEKSRLLSDRFSAERPKGSFSTLEIQRTEQGDSAMYLCASSLGGDWGEKLFFGSGTQLSVL.

This clonotype has at least ten counts. The chain's CDR3 is CASSQPGIQVREKLFF. CDR3 nucleotides: TGTGCCAGCAGCCAACCCGGCATACAGGTCCGAGAAAAACTGTTTTTT. This chain links TRBV14 with TRBJ1-4, with D perhaps TRBD1 (5 bases). The CDR3 sequence is 16 residues long. Germline-derived CDR1 and CDR2 are SGHDN and FVKESK. With 2 bases removed from V and 8 bases from J, the gap between germline ends came to 18 bases. The whole variable domain, filled in from reference TRBV14 and TRBJ1-4, reads EAGVTQFPSHSVIEKGQTVTLRCDPISGHDNLYWYRRVMGKEIKFLLHFVKESKQDESGMPNNRFLAERTGGTYSTLKVQPAELEDSGVYFCASSQPGIQVREKLFFGSGTQLSVL.

This clonotype was picked up many times. This chain joins TRBV5-6 and TRBJ1-6; perhaps TRBD1 as D (5 bases). Trimming left V 4 bases short and J 10 bases short, with 9 bases between. The CDR3 spans 12 residues. Germline V lookup: CDR1 SGHDT, CDR2 YYEEEE. CDR3 protein: CASSTWGSPLHF. The CDR3 bases are TGTGCCAGCAGCACCTGGGGCTCACCCCTCCACTTT.

This chain uses TRBV4-1 with TRBJ2-5; 7 nucleotides match TRBD2. The CDR3 has 16 amino acids. The V gene's germline CDR1 is MGHRA and CDR2 YSYEKL. The J segment lost 1 base and the V segment lost 1 base, leaving 6 bases of the junction unmatched. CDR3 DNA: TGCGCCAGCAGCCAAGTTGCAGCGGGGTTCCAAGAGACCCAGTACTTC. It encodes CASSQVAAGFQETQYF.

The chain employs TRBV3-1 and TRBJ2-5; D may be TRBD1 or TRBD2 (5 bases each). CDR3 size: 13 residues. The germline V gene encodes CDR1 LGHDT and CDR2 YNNKEL (reference sequence). V was shortened by 8 bases and J by 5 bases, with 15 bases between the two germline ends. As DNA, the CDR3 is TGTGCCAGCCGGGAATGGACAAGTGAGACCCAGTACTTC. This encodes CASREWTSETQYF.

This clonotype was detected ten times or more. The chain links TRBV20-1 to TRBJ1-5; TRBD1 is a possible D gene (5 bases). The CDR3 length is 14 residues. Germline V gene lookup returns CDR1 DFQATT and CDR2 SNEGSKA (reference sequence). V was pared by 5 bases and J by 4 bases, with 15 bases between. This CDR3 is CSARRGQTNQPQHF. The CDR3 DNA reads TGCAGTGCTCGACGGGGCCAAACGAATCAGCCCCAGCATTTT.

The V gene is TRBV7-2, the J gene TRBJ2-1; D unclear. The V gene's germline CDR1 is SGHTA and CDR2 FQGNSA. This CDR3 comprises 13 residues. The V and J ends lost 3 bases and 5 bases respectively, with 8 bases between them. The CDR3 region has the DNA TGTGCCAGCAGCTTCTTGATAAACAATGAGCAGTTCTTC. Amino acids: CASSFLINNEQFF. The whole variable domain, filled in from reference TRBV7-2 and TRBJ2-1, reads GAGVSQSPSNKVTEKGKDVELRCDPISGHTALYWYRQSLGQGLEFLIYFQGNSAPDKSGLPSDRFSAERTGGSVSTLTIQRTQQEDSAVYLCASSFLINNEQFFGPGTRLTVL.

This clonotype was seen at least ten times. This chain links TRBV18 with TRBJ1-5, with no clear D. There are 16 residues in the CDR3. Germline CDR1 KGHSH, CDR2 LQKENI. Trimming took off 4 bases at V and 2 bases at J, with 15 bases between the two ends. The DNA for the CDR3 is TGTGCCAGCTCACAATACGGCAATCACGGCAATCAGCCCCAGCATTTT. Translated, it gives CASSQYGNHGNQPQHF.